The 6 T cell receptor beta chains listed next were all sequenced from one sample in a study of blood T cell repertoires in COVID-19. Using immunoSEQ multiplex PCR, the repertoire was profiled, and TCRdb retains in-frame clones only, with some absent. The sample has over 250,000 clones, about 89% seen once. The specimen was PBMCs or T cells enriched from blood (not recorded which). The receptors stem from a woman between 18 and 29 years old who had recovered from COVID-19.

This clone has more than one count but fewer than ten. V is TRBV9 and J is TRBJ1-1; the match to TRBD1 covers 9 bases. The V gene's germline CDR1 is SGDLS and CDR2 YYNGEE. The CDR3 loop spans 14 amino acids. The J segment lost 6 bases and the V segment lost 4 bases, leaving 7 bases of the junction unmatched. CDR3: CASSSSGQGSEAFF. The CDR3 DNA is TGTGCCAGCAGCTCGTCGGGACAGGGCTCTGAAGCTTTCTTT.

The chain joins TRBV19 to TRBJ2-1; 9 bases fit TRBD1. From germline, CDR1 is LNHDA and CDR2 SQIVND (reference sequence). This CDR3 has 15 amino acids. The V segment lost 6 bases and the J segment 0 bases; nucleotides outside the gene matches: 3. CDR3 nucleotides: TGTGCCAGTAGCAAACAGGGGGCCTCCTACAATGAGCAGTTCTTC. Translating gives CASSKQGASYNEQFF.

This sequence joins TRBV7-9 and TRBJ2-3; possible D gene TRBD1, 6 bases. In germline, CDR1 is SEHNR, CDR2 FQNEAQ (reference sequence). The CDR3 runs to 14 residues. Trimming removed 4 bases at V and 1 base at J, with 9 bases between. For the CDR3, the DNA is TGTGCCAGCAGCTCGTCAGGGGGCACAGATACGCAGTATTTT. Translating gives CASSSSGGTDTQYF.

The CDR3 is CASSLGGRNQPQHF. The CDR3 nucleotides read TGTGCCAGCAGCTTGGGGGGCCGCAATCAGCCCCAGCATTTT. This sequence joins TRBV5-6 and TRBJ1-5; possibly TRBD1 for D (5 bases). Looked up from germline, CDR1 is SGHDT and CDR2 is YYEEEE. Trimming pared 0 bases from V and 2 bases from J, leaving 6 bases between. The CDR3 covers 14 residues.

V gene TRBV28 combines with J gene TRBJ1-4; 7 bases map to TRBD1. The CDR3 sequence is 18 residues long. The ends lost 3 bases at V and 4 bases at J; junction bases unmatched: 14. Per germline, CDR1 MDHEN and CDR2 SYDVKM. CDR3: CASSFISTTGVLNEKLFF. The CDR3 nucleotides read TGTGCCAGCAGTTTTATATCGACCACAGGGGTCCTTAATGAAAAACTGTTTTTT.

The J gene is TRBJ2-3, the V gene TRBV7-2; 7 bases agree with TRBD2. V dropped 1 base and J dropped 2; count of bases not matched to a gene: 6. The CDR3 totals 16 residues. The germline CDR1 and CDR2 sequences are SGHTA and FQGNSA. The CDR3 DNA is TGTGCCAGCAGCTTAGTAGGCGGGAGTAACACAGATACGCAGTATTTT. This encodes CASSLVGGSNTDTQYF. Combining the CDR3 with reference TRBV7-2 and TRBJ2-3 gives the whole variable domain GAGVSQSPSNKVTEKGKDVELRCDPISGHTALYWYRQSLGQGLEFLIYFQGNSAPDKSGLPSDRFSAERTGGSVSTLTIQRTQQEDSAVYLCASSLVGGSNTDTQYFGPGTRLTVL.